This paragraph covers one T cell receptor (beta chain) sequence. CDR3 length equals 17 residues. Looked up from germline, CDR1 is SGHDT and CDR2 is YYEEEE. V was clipped by 7 bases and J by 4 bases, with 26 bases between them. Sequencing used immunoSEQ multiplex PCR; TCRdb keeps in-frame clones, though not all of them. The sample records 50,000 to 65,000 clones, about 85% being singletons. The data are from a study of T cell changes during pregnancy in multiple sclerosis. V gene TRBV5-6 combines with J gene TRBJ1-2; no definite D call. The sequences come from CD4+ T cells from peripheral blood mononuclear cells, collected in the third trimester of pregnancy. This TCR was sampled from a female donor with multiple sclerosis, enrolled in a pregnancy study. CDR3 DNA sequence: TGTGCCAGCGAACCAAAACTGTGGGTCTCGGGTGGCTATGGCTACACCTTC. Translated: CASEPKLWVSGGYGYTF.